Here is one T cell receptor (beta chain) with its context. The antigen is not known. The data belong to a study of T cells in tuberculosis. As for the study in general: Sequenced TCRs come from CD1B-GMM tetramer-binding T cells.

Time point denoted: new active TB diagnosis, blood taken before or within 7 days of starting treatment. On average about 100,000 T cells per donor were immunosequenced. Study conclusions and caveats: GMM-specific TCRs were nearer to active tuberculosis alpha repertoires, suggesting expansion.

Measured with immunoSEQ multiplex PCR; TCRdb has only the in-frame clones, and not every one. The profile shows tens of thousands of clones, approximately 85% of them singletons. Germline CDR1 LNHDA, CDR2 SQIVND (reference sequence). The CDR3 contains 13 residues. The V segment lost 6 bases and the J segment 4 bases; nucleotides outside the gene matches: 1. The input for sequencing was PBMCs, taken at tuberculosis diagnosis. The chain combines TRBV19 with TRBJ2-7; 12 bases align to TRBD2. This TCR was recovered from an adult with tuberculosis. The CDR3 bases are TGTGCCAGTAGCACTAGCGGGAGGTACGAGCAGTACTTC. Translated, it gives CASSTSGRYEQYF.